These 27 T cell receptor beta chains share one sample of origin, sequenced in a study of T-cell reconstitution after alpha-beta-depleted transplantation in children. Preparation of the TCRbeta library was carried out with unique molecular identifiers. TCRdb independently ran MiXCR on the PCR reads; one entry per CDR3 protein. The profile covers hundreds of thousands of distinct CDR3 sequences, with about 15% appearing a single time and around 0.96% taken by the ten largest. The sequences come from PBMCs from the stem cell graft donor, collected from the stem cell graft. Source of these receptors: a human donor who donated a stem cell graft to a child with acute myeloid leukemia.

This chain uses TRBV6-4 with TRBJ1-2; TRBD1 is a possible D gene (5 bases). V was shortened by 5 bases and J by 2 bases, with 9 bases between the two germline ends. Germline-derived CDR1 and CDR2 are MRHNA and SNTAGT. There are 13 residues in the CDR3. The CDR3 region has the DNA TGTGCCAGCAGTATGGGGCAGAACTATGGCTACACCTTC. Encoded protein: CASSMGQNYGYTF.

The rearrangement links TRBV10-3 to TRBJ2-5; perhaps TRBD1 as D (6 bases). CDR1 and CDR2 (germline): ENHRY, SYGVKD. This CDR3 region has 15 residues. With 0 bases removed from V and 4 bases from J, the gap between germline ends came to 12 bases. DNA of the CDR3: TGTGCCATCAGTGAGTCCCTCACAGGGATAGAGACCCAGTACTTC. This sequence encodes CAISESLTGIETQYF.

This clonotype was recorded a few times. The chain is built from TRBV11-1 and TRBJ2-7; 9 bases fit TRBD2. V dropped 1 base and J dropped 0; count of bases not matched to a gene: 4. Germline V gene data show CDR1 as SGHAT and CDR2 as FQDESV (reference sequence). This CDR3 has 16 residues. This CDR3 reads CASSLESSGNSYEQYF. The CDR3 DNA reads TGTGCCAGCAGCTTAGAGTCTAGCGGGAACTCCTACGAGCAGTACTTC.

In this sample, this clonotype turned up a few times. This chain links TRBV12-3 or TRBV12-4 with TRBJ2-5; D is tentatively TRBD1 or TRBD2 (6 bases each). The CDR3 consists of 15 residues. With 6 bases removed from V and 5 bases from J, the gap between germline ends came to 19 bases. The CDR3 spells CASSQLVGGRETQYF. The CDR3 DNA follows: TGTGCCAGCAGCCAGCTCGTTGGGGGGCGGGAGACCCAGTACTTC.

The sample holds many counts of this clonotype. The chain has TRBV20-1 and TRBJ2-1; D gene uncertain. In germline, CDR1 is DFQATT, CDR2 SNEGSKA (reference sequence). The CDR3 has 17 amino acids. V was shortened by 3 bases and J by 4 bases, with 22 bases between the two germline ends. For the CDR3, the DNA is TGCAGTGCTAGGGCCTTGGAAGTTTCGGCTCTTTACAATGAGCAGTTCTTC. The encoded protein is CSARALEVSALYNEQFF.

The chain links TRBV21-1 to TRBJ2-1; the table calls TRBD1, which could not be checked here. TRBV21-1 is described as a pseudogene. The length of the CDR3 is 14 residues. CDR3 residues: CAPGPGAGDNEQFF. The CDR3 bases are TGTGCCCCCGGGCCGGGGGCCGGGGACAATGAGCAGTTCTTC.

J is TRBJ1-1 and V is TRBV7-9, with D unresolved. V lost 5 bases and J 0 bases, leaving 13 bases between the germline ends. The CDR3 extends over 15 amino acids. Germline-derived CDR1 and CDR2 are SEHNR and FQNEAQ (reference sequence). The CDR3 DNA reads TGTGCCAGCAGCCCAGTTGGACGGGTGAACACTGAAGCTTTCTTT. Translated, it gives CASSPVGRVNTEAFF.

This chain joins TRBV25-1 and TRBJ1-1; unclear D gene. The germline CDR1 and CDR2 sequences are MGHDK and SYGVNS. V was pared by 4 bases and J by 3 bases, with 15 bases between. The CDR3 covers 15 residues. For the CDR3, the DNA is TGTGCCAGCAGTGGGTTGACCTCCCGATACACTGAAGCTTTCTTT. This translates into CASSGLTSRYTEAFF. Complete variable domain (other parts from reference TRBV25-1 and TRBJ1-1): EADIYQTPRYLVIGTGKKITLECSQTMGHDKMYWYQQDPGMELHLIHYSYGVNSTEKGDLSSESTVSRIRTEHFPLTLESARPSHTSQYLCASSGLTSRYTEAFFGQGTRLTVV.

The J gene is TRBJ1-4, the V gene TRBV7-9; 7 positions agree with TRBD1. This CDR3 spans 14 amino acids. The V gene end was trimmed by 4 bases and the J gene end by 8 bases; junction bases not matched to a gene: 7. CDR1 and CDR2 from the germline V gene are SEHNR and FQNEAQ (reference sequence). DNA for the CDR3: TGTGCCAGCAGCTCGACATCGGGACAGGAAAAACTGTTTTTT. Protein sequence: CASSSTSGQEKLFF.

The J gene is TRBJ2-7, the V gene TRBV7-2; D unclear. The V gene lost 1 base and the J gene lost 0 bases, with 10 bases spanning the gap. Germline V lookup: CDR1 SGHTA, CDR2 FQGNSA. This CDR3 is 15 amino acids long. The CDR3 DNA reads TGTGCCAGCAGCTTAGACGGTCGTAGCTCCTACGAGCAGTACTTC. Its protein product is CASSLDGRSSYEQYF.

Only one count was recorded for this clonotype. This chain joins TRBV10-3 and TRBJ1-1, with unresolved D. CDR1 and CDR2 (germline): ENHRY, SYGVKD. V lost 7 bases and J lost 0, with 9 bases in between. The CDR3 is 13 amino acids. The CDR3 is CAITPTMNTEAFF. The CDR3 DNA sequence: TGTGCCATCACTCCGACAATGAACACTGAAGCTTTCTTT.

This clonotype appeared a few times. The V call is TRBV6-2 or TRBV6-3, the J call TRBJ2-5; tentatively, D is TRBD1 or TRBD2 (5 bases each). V was shortened by 2 bases and J by 1 base, with 23 bases between the two germline ends. This CDR3 comprises 19 residues. CDR1 is MNHEY and CDR2 is SVGEGT in the germline V gene. The CDR3 protein is CASSYALPTGTEFQETQYF. CDR3 bases: TGTGCCAGCAGTTACGCCCTTCCAACCGGGACGGAATTCCAAGAGACCCAGTACTTC.

This clonotype was observed many times. The CDR3 nucleotides are TGTGCCAGCATGGACAGGGGTATGGGGAACTATGGCTACACCTTC. The encoded protein is CASMDRGMGNYGYTF. V usage is TRBV12-3 or TRBV12-4 and J usage is TRBJ1-2, with TRBD1 identical over 9 bases. The CDR3 length is 15 residues. The ends lost 7 bases at V and 2 bases at J; junction bases unmatched: 8.

This clonotype was observed a handful of times. This chain uses TRBV2 with TRBJ2-1; D is unresolved. Germline lookup yields CDR1 SNHLY and CDR2 FYNNEI. V was pared by 2 bases and J by 0 bases, with 5 bases between. The CDR3 spans 14 residues. CDR3: CASSESRSYNEQFF. The CDR3 DNA reads TGTGCCAGCAGTGAAAGTCGCTCCTACAATGAGCAGTTCTTC.

This clonotype was observed a few times. The rearrangement links TRBV6-5 to TRBJ2-7; D might be TRBD1 (6 bases). Germline V lookup: CDR1 MNHEY, CDR2 SVGAGI. V was shortened by 4 bases and J by 2 bases, with 18 bases between the two germline ends. The length of the CDR3 is 16 residues. The CDR3, as DNA: TGTGCCAGCAGTTCCCCAAGAAGGGGGAAAACCTACGAGCAGTACTTC. This gives the protein CASSSPRRGKTYEQYF.

This clonotype was detected many times. This sequence joins TRBV12-3 or TRBV12-4 and TRBJ2-7, with D possibly being TRBD1 (5 bases). V lost 4 bases, J lost 6 bases, and 7 bases lay in between. CDR3 length: 11 residues. The CDR3: CASSYRSEQYF. The CDR3 DNA reads TGTGCCAGCAGTTACAGGTCCGAGCAGTACTTC.

This chain links TRBV5-1 with TRBJ1-1; D remains unclear. V shed 0 bases and J shed 6 bases, with 12 bases lying between them. Germline CDR1 and CDR2: SGHRS and YFSETQ. The CDR3 runs to 14 residues. The CDR3 bases are TGCGCCAGCAGCTTGGCCGGGGTAGGCGCTGAAGCTTTCTTT. It is translated as CASSLAGVGAEAFF.

As for this clonotype: A read error is possible here, since a much larger clone lies one base away. The gene calls are TRBV7-7 and TRBJ2-7; 8 nucleotides line up with TRBD1. CDR1 and CDR2 from the germline V gene are SSHAT and FNYEAQ (reference sequence). Trimming removed 2 bases from V and 3 bases from J; junction bases left unmatched: 6. This CDR3 contains 15 residues. The CDR3 reads CASSLQDRVRYEQYV. CDR3 DNA: TGTGCCAGCAGCTTACAGGACAGGGTTCGCTACGAGCAGTACGTC.

This clonotype was recorded at least ten times. The chain is built from TRBV27 and TRBJ1-1; D remains ambiguous. V was clipped by 8 bases and J by 1 base, with 11 bases between them. The CDR3 is 13 residues long. From germline, CDR1 is MNHEY and CDR2 SMNVEV (reference sequence). The CDR3 nucleotides are TGTGCCAGCTCCTGGGGAGGGAACACTGAAGCTTTCTTT. It yields the protein CASSWGGNTEAFF.

This clonotype was seen more than once but under ten times. The chain is built from TRBV7-8 and TRBJ2-5, with D tentatively TRBD2 (6 bases). Germline-derived CDR1 and CDR2 are SGHVS and FQNEAQ. This CDR3 comprises 15 residues. Trimming took 2 bases from V and 5 from J, leaving 15 bases between them. The CDR3 region is CASSLRGGAWETQYF. The DNA of the CDR3 is TGTGCCAGCAGCTTACGAGGAGGGGCCTGGGAGACCCAGTACTTC.

This chain links TRBV3-1 with TRBJ1-1, with D perhaps matching TRBD1 (5 bases). Trimming stripped 8 bases from V and 5 bases from J, with 12 bases between. Germline CDR1 is LGHDT and CDR2 is YNNKEL (reference sequence). CDR3 length: 12 residues. The CDR3 loop is CASFSGGTEAFF. The CDR3 nucleotides read TGTGCCAGCTTCTCGGGGGGGACTGAAGCTTTCTTT.

This chain links TRBV28 with TRBJ1-5; D possibly corresponds to TRBD1 (5 bases). Trimming pared 8 bases from V and 9 bases from J, leaving 14 bases between. Germline CDR1 reads MDHEN; CDR2 reads SYDVKM. The CDR3 length is 12 residues. Here the CDR3 reads CASGDPRWPQHF. As DNA, the CDR3 is TGTGCCAGCGGGGACCCCCGATGGCCCCAGCATTTT.

At least ten counts were recorded for this clonotype. Here the CDR3 DNA reads TGCAGCGTTGATGATGGGGCACCCTATGGCTACACCTTC. It encodes CSVDDGAPYGYTF. The genes are TRBV29-1 and TRBJ1-2; D perhaps matches TRBD1 (5 bases). This CDR3 has 13 amino acids. Trimming took off 3 bases at V and 4 bases at J, with 12 bases between the two ends. Germline V gives CDR1 SQVTM, CDR2 ANQGSEA.

This clonotype was seen repeatedly, ten times or more. The V call is TRBV20-1, the J call TRBJ2-7, with D unresolved. The CDR3 contains 13 residues. The germline V gene has CDR1 DFQATT and CDR2 SNEGSKA (reference sequence). The V end was cut by 5 bases, the J end by 2 bases, with 13 bases between. For the CDR3, the DNA is TGCAGTGCTCTTCCGCTGGCGGCCTACGAGCAGTACTTC. Translating gives CSALPLAAYEQYF.

The table lists this clonotype with a few counts. The chain carries TRBV5-1 and TRBJ2-1; 10 bases agree with TRBD2. V shed 5 bases and J 9 bases; nucleotides not matched to a gene: 14. The CDR3 spans 16 residues. Germline-derived CDR1 and CDR2 are SGHRS and YFSETQ. CDR3 in amino acids: CASSYSSPGLASEQFF. The CDR3 bases are TGCGCCAGCAGTTACTCCTCCCCGGGACTAGCGAGTGAGCAGTTCTTC.

This clonotype has a count of ten or more. The junction departs from the called germline gene at one end, perhaps through a read error. This chain connects TRBV29-1 to TRBJ1-2, with D hard to call. This CDR3 has 9 residues. Germline assignment: CDR1 SQVTM and CDR2 ANQGSEA. CDR3 bases: TGCAGCGTTGAAGGTCACTCTTTATTC. This gives the protein CSVEGHSLF. The full variable domain, rest sourced from reference TRBV29-1 and TRBJ1-2, is SAVISQKPSRDICQRGTSLTIQCQVDSQVTMMFWYRQQPGQSLTLIATANQGSEATYESGFVIDKFPISRPNLTFSTLTVSNMSPEDSSIYLCSVEGHSLFGSGTRLTVV.

This clonotype was counted only a few times. V usage is TRBV12-3 or TRBV12-4 and J usage is TRBJ2-3; tentatively, D is TRBD1 or TRBD2 (7 bases each). V was pared by 5 bases and J by 3 bases, with 18 bases between. CDR3 size: 16 residues. The CDR3 DNA is TGTGCCAGCAGTAACAGGGGAGGGGGTAAAACAGATACGCAGTATTTT. This encodes CASSNRGGGKTDTQYF.